Sequencing of this TCR beta chain was carried out in a study of T-cell memory formation after mild COVID-19. Whole-study findings and limits: CM and EM subsets held most contracting CD4+ clones; EMRA held CD8+ ones.

The CDR3 has 15 amino acids. Germline assignment: CDR1 SGHTA and CDR2 FQGNSA. V was pared by 5 bases and J by 7 bases, with 18 bases between. Concerning this clonotype: Its cognate antigen is unknown.

TCRdb re-derived calls from the 5' RACE reads in MiXCR, one entry per CDR3 protein. The data hold approximately 150,000 distinct CDR3 sequences, with 15% to 20% observed a single time. The specimen was PBMCs or a T cell subset sorted from them (not recorded which). V and J are TRBV7-2 and TRBJ2-1, with TRBD2 as a possible D gene (6 bases). The receptor's source is an adult woman who had mild COVID-19 (a few samples of this study predate the infection). Cell type and time point are not known. CDR3 DNA sequence: TGTGCCAGCAGCCCGCGGGGCCCCTTAAGGAATGAGCAGTTCTTC. As protein: CASSPRGPLRNEQFF.